These 20 T cell receptor beta chains came from one sample sequenced in a study of T cell changes during pregnancy in multiple sclerosis. Assay used: immunoSEQ multiplex PCR; TCRdb lists only in-frame clones, some missing. The sample lists about 68,000 clones, 90% seen once, with about 1.5% in the top ten. Here the sequenced sample was peripheral blood, taken in the third trimester of pregnancy. These receptors came from a female donor with multiple sclerosis, enrolled in a pregnancy study.

The chain carries TRBV7-3 and TRBJ2-5; TRBD2 aligns across 10 bases. The CDR3 has 17 residues. Trimming cost V 0 bases and J 6 bases; bases outside gene matches: 10. The germline V gene has CDR1 SGHTA and CDR2 FQGTGA. CDR3: CASSLTGIAGGGKTQYF. CDR3 nucleotides: TGTGCCAGCAGCTTAACTGGGATAGCGGGGGGCGGAAAGACCCAGTACTTC. Filled out from reference TRBV7-3 and TRBJ2-5, the complete variable domain reads GAGVSQTPSNKVTEKGKYVELRCDPISGHTALYWYRQSLGQGPEFLIYFQGTGAADDSGLPNDRFFAVRPEGSVSTLKIQRTERGDSAVYLCASSLTGIAGGGKTQYFGPGTRLLVL.

The rearrangement links TRBV7-9 to TRBJ1-2; 10 nucleotides align to TRBD1. Trimming took 3 bases from V and 3 from J; bases not matched to a gene: 4. Germline values: CDR1 SEHNR, CDR2 FQNEAQ (reference sequence). The CDR3 totals 15 residues. The CDR3 coding sequence is TGTGCCAGCAGCTTGGGACAGGGGACGGACTATGGCTACACCTTC. Translation gives CASSLGQGTDYGYTF.

This chain joins TRBV6-5 and TRBJ2-7, with TRBD2 matching 7 bases. The CDR3 runs to 15 residues. Trimming cost V 0 bases and J 2 bases; bases outside gene matches: 4. Germline V gene lookup returns CDR1 MNHEY and CDR2 SVGAGI. The CDR3 coding sequence is TGTGCCAGCAGTTACTCTGGGGGGGTCGCCTACGAGCAGTACTTC. Its protein product is CASSYSGGVAYEQYF.

The chain recombines TRBV11-2 with TRBJ2-7, with D possibly TRBD1 on 6 matching bases. The CDR3 runs to 18 residues. Germline loops: CDR1 SGHAT, CDR2 FQNNGV. V lost 5 bases, J lost 1 base, and 24 bases lay in between. The CDR3 DNA reads TGTGCCAGCAGCCCCCTCGGTAGAGTCAGGGGACAATCCTACGAGCAGTACTTC. This encodes CASSPLGRVRGQSYEQYF.

The chain couples TRBV2 to TRBJ1-3; the D is unclear. The V gene lost 3 bases and the J gene lost 4 bases, with 13 bases spanning the gap. CDR3 length equals 15 residues. CDR1 is SNHLY, CDR2 FYNNEI, per germline. The CDR3 region has the DNA TGTGCCAGCAGTGAGAGGGAGGCACGGGGAAACACCATATATTTT. Encoded protein: CASSEREARGNTIYF.

This clone was recorded a few times. The chain couples TRBV30 to TRBJ1-1, with D possibly matching TRBD1 (5 bases). CDR1 is GTSNPN, CDR2 SVGIG, per germline (reference sequence). This CDR3 is built from 14 residues. The germline V and J ends were trimmed by 0 bases and 0 bases, with 8 bases remaining between them. The CDR3 sequence is CAWSVTTVNTEAFF. CDR3 nucleotide sequence: TGTGCCTGGAGTGTAACGACAGTGAACACTGAAGCTTTCTTT.

The V and J genes are TRBV18 and TRBJ2-1, with TRBD1 matching over 9 bases. The trim removed 2 bases at V and 8 bases at J, leaving 7 bases unmatched. Germline V lookup: CDR1 KGHSH, CDR2 LQKENI. The CDR3 contains 15 residues. The chain's CDR3 is CASSPGTGRNDEQFF. As DNA, the CDR3 is TGTGCCAGCTCACCAGGGACAGGGAGGAATGATGAGCAGTTCTTC.

The chain employs TRBV19 and TRBJ2-1, with TRBD2 matching over 12 bases. The trim removed 5 bases at V and 6 bases at J, leaving 8 bases unmatched. Per germline, CDR1 LNHDA and CDR2 SQIVND (reference sequence). The CDR3 consists of 16 residues. The CDR3 protein is CASSRPLAGGLNEQFF. The DNA of the CDR3 is TGTGCCAGTAGTCGTCCACTAGCGGGGGGTCTCAATGAGCAGTTCTTC.

The chain employs TRBV7-2 and TRBJ2-6; 9 positions match TRBD1. The CDR3 length is 17 residues. Germline CDR1 SGHTA, CDR2 FQGNSA. Trimming took 8 bases from V and 2 from J; bases not matched to a gene: 10. CDR3 bases: TGTGCCAGCGAGGGACAGGGTAAGGTGACTGGGGCCAACGTCCTGACTTTC. As protein: CASEGQGKVTGANVLTF. Using reference TRBV7-2 and TRBJ2-6 for the parts outside the CDR3, the full variable domain is GAGVSQSPSNKVTEKGKDVELRCDPISGHTALYWYRQSLGQGLEFLIYFQGNSAPDKSGLPSDRFSAERTGGSVSTLTIQRTQQEDSAVYLCASEGQGKVTGANVLTFGAGSRLTVL.

DNA of the CDR3: TGTGCCACCAAACTCAACGGGGTTTTGAGGGACACTGAAGCTTTCTTT. It yields the protein CATKLNGVLRDTEAFF. The chain recombines TRBV27 with TRBJ1-1, with D unclear. This CDR3 has 16 amino acids. With 10 bases removed from V and 3 bases from J, the gap between germline ends came to 24 bases. CDR1 and CDR2 from the germline V gene are MNHEY and SMNVEV (reference sequence).

The J gene is TRBJ1-1, the V gene TRBV19; TRBD1 agrees at 7 bases. The V gene end was trimmed by 9 bases and the J gene end by 1 base; junction bases not matched to a gene: 17. This CDR3 contains 17 residues. Per germline, CDR1 LNHDA and CDR2 SQIVND (reference sequence). The CDR3 sequence: CASQQLYRGSWNTEAFF. The CDR3 DNA follows: TGTGCCAGCCAACAGTTGTACAGGGGCTCCTGGAACACTGAAGCTTTCTTT.

The J gene is TRBJ1-2, the V gene TRBV30; the match to TRBD1 covers 9 bases. The CDR3 is 16 residues long. With V trimmed by 0 bases and J by 4 bases, 9 bases remained unmatched. The V gene's germline CDR1 is GTSNPN and CDR2 SVGIG (reference sequence). In nucleotides, the CDR3 is TGTGCCTGGAGTGTATTCGTGGGGACAGGGTCCTATGGCTACACCTTC. This translates into CAWSVFVGTGSYGYTF.

The chain employs TRBV27 and TRBJ1-1; possible D gene TRBD1, 5 bases. The CDR3 contains 16 residues. Germline V gene data show CDR1 as MNHEY and CDR2 as SMNVEV (reference sequence). The germline V and J ends were trimmed by 5 bases and 0 bases, with 16 bases remaining between them. CDR3 DNA: TGTGCCAGCAGTCCCGGTGCCGGGGGGTTGAACACTGAAGCTTTCTTT. Amino acid sequence: CASSPGAGGLNTEAFF.

The chain couples TRBV5-4 to TRBJ1-4, with a possible D match to TRBD1 (6 bases). The ends were cut back, 4 bases at V and 2 bases at J, with 15 bases in the middle. The CDR3 has 16 residues. Germline-derived CDR1 and CDR2 are SGHNT and YYREEE (reference sequence). The CDR3 loop is CASSPGRGGTNEKLFF. The CDR3 DNA sequence: TGTGCCAGCAGCCCGGGGAGGGGGGGCACTAATGAAAAACTGTTTTTT. The variable domain in full, completed from reference TRBV5-4 and TRBJ1-4, reads ETGVTQSPTHLIKTRGQQVTLRCSSQSGHNTVSWYQQALGQGPQFIFQYYREEENGRGNFPPRFSGLQFPNYSSELNVNALELDDSALYLCASSPGRGGTNEKLFFGSGTQLSVL.

This clone has ten or more counts. The junction shows a germline mismatch at one end, possibly a read error. This sequence joins TRBV19 and TRBJ1-1; D gene unclear. Germline CDR1 is LNHDA and CDR2 is SQIVND (reference sequence). CDR3 length equals 14 residues. The CDR3: CASRIVGRNTEAFF. Written as DNA, the CDR3 is TGTGCCAGTAGGATAGTGGGCAGAAACACTGAAGCTTTCTTT.

This chain links TRBV11-3 with TRBJ2-3; D remains ambiguous. The CDR3 is 13 amino acids. Germline values: CDR1 SGHNT, CDR2 YENEEA. Trimming removed 5 bases from V and 5 bases from J, with 11 bases in between. The CDR3 reads CASSPQPGDTQYF. For the CDR3, the DNA is TGTGCCAGCAGCCCCCAACCGGGAGATACGCAGTATTTT.

This clone appeared once. The rearrangement joins TRBV9 to TRBJ1-5; tentative D call: TRBD1 (5 bases). The CDR3 runs 15 residues. The germline V gene has CDR1 SGDLS and CDR2 YYNGEE. The V and J ends lost 4 bases and 2 bases respectively, with 13 bases between them. The CDR3 loop reads CASSSQGVGNQPQHF. As DNA, the CDR3 is TGTGCCAGCAGCTCCCAAGGGGTGGGCAATCAGCCCCAGCATTTT.

V is TRBV7-2 and J is TRBJ1-4; 10 bases map to TRBD1. With V trimmed by 5 bases and J by 6 bases, 6 bases remained unmatched. In germline, CDR1 is SGHTA, CDR2 FQGNSA. CDR3 size: 15 residues. Written as DNA, the CDR3 is TGTGCCAGCAGCCCTGAGGACAGGGGGTATGAAAAACTGTTTTTT. Translation gives CASSPEDRGYEKLFF. Variable domain in full (rest from reference TRBV7-2 and TRBJ1-4): GAGVSQSPSNKVTEKGKDVELRCDPISGHTALYWYRQSLGQGLEFLIYFQGNSAPDKSGLPSDRFSAERTGGSVSTLTIQRTQQEDSAVYLCASSPEDRGYEKLFFGSGTQLSVL.

V gene TRBV12-5 combines with J gene TRBJ2-1; 8 bases match TRBD2. This CDR3 region has 14 residues. V gave up 5 bases and J gave up 7 bases; unmatched junction bases: 7. Looked up from germline, CDR1 is LGHNT and CDR2 is FRNRAP. The CDR3 is CASGGGGRLNEQFF. Written as DNA, the CDR3 is TGTGCTAGTGGTGGTGGCGGGAGGCTAAATGAGCAGTTCTTC.

V gene TRBV7-2 combines with J gene TRBJ1-5; TRBD1 matches at 7 bases. The ends lost 3 bases at V and 7 bases at J; junction bases unmatched: 3. The germline V gene has CDR1 SGHTA and CDR2 FQGNSA. The CDR3 spans 13 residues. The CDR3 DNA sequence: TGTGCCAGCAGCTTCACAGGGGACCAGCCCCAGCATTTT. The encoded protein is CASSFTGDQPQHF. The full variable domain, completed using reference TRBV7-2 and TRBJ1-5, is GAGVSQSPSNKVTEKGKDVELRCDPISGHTALYWYRQSLGQGLEFLIYFQGNSAPDKSGLPSDRFSAERTGGSVSTLTIQRTQQEDSAVYLCASSFTGDQPQHFGDGTRLSIL.